A single sample is the source of the 7 T cell receptor beta chains below, sequenced in a study of vaccination and CD4 T cells after COVID-19. Which antigens these TCRs recognize remains unknown. Stated treatment: roughly 11-day PBMC culture with coronavirus spike peptide pools or control peptides (ViraFEST assay). Once obtained from cultured CD4+ T cells, the DNA was sequenced using the Oncomine TCR Beta short-read assay. TCRdb fed the PCR reads into MiXCR, producing one record per CDR3 protein. The sample shows approximately 14,000 distinct CDR3 sequences, under 50% of them seen only once. The material sequenced was CD4+ T cells from blood, cultured in vitro. The receptor set was obtained from a human donor who had recovered from COVID-19.

This sequence joins TRBV19 and TRBJ2-1; 8 bases fit TRBD2. Trimming took 7 bases from V and 7 from J; bases not matched to a gene: 12. In germline, CDR1 is LNHDA, CDR2 SQIVND (reference sequence). The CDR3 loop spans 15 amino acids. The CDR3 sequence: CASTDSGTGGNEQFF. The CDR3 bases are TGTGCCAGTACCGATAGCGGGACCGGGGGGAATGAGCAGTTCTTC.

The rearrangement joins TRBV19 to TRBJ2-5; D is ambiguous. The CDR3 consists of 11 residues. The germline V gene has CDR1 LNHDA and CDR2 SQIVND (reference sequence). The V and J ends lost 4 bases and 3 bases respectively, with 3 bases between them. The CDR3 here is CASSREETQYF. CDR3 nucleotide sequence: TGTGCCAGTAGTAGGGAAGAGACCCAGTACTTC.

This clonotype has more than one count but fewer than ten. This sequence joins TRBV10-3 and TRBJ2-5; 12 bases fit TRBD2. The CDR3 contains 16 residues. The germline gives CDR1 ENHRY, CDR2 SYGVKD. V gave up 5 bases and J gave up 3 bases; unmatched junction bases: 7. CDR3 in DNA: TGTGCCATCAGTTCTTCGACTAGCGGGAGTAAAGAGACCCAGTACTTC. Its translation is CAISSSTSGSKETQYF.

This clonotype was recorded a few times. The chain carries TRBV19 and TRBJ1-6; tentatively, D is TRBD1 (6 bases). CDR3 size: 13 residues. The germline V gene encodes CDR1 LNHDA and CDR2 SQIVND (reference sequence). Trimming pared 9 bases from V and 9 bases from J, leaving 15 bases between. DNA of the CDR3: TGTGCCAGCCGCCCCGACAGGCCTTCACCCCTCCACTTT. It is translated as CASRPDRPSPLHF.

This clonotype has a handful of counts. V is TRBV7-6 and J is TRBJ2-7, with D perhaps TRBD1 (5 bases). Trimming removed 6 bases at V and 0 bases at J, with 12 bases between. CDR3 size: 14 residues. CDR1 and CDR2 (germline): SGHVS, FNYEAQ. CDR3 in amino acids: CASRPYRNSYEQYF. Here the CDR3 DNA reads TGTGCCAGCAGGCCCTACAGGAACTCCTACGAGCAGTACTTC.

The chain employs TRBV20-1 and TRBJ1-6; D is unclear. The CDR3 loop spans 14 amino acids. V shed 3 bases and J shed 4 bases, with 10 bases lying between them. The germline CDR1 and CDR2 sequences are DFQATT and SNEGSKA (reference sequence). DNA of the CDR3: TGCAGTGCTAGTGAAACAGCGTATAATTCACCCCTCCACTTT. As protein: CSASETAYNSPLHF.

The CDR3 DNA follows: TGTGCCAGCAGCGTACGGTCCAAACCCCTTGGGGCCAACGTCCTGACTTTC. As protein: CASSVRSKPLGANVLTF. The J gene is TRBJ2-6, the V gene TRBV9; D unresolved. Trimming shortened V by 1 base and J by 3 bases, and 14 bases separated the two germline ends. The CDR3 has 17 amino acids. The germline gives CDR1 SGDLS, CDR2 YYNGEE.